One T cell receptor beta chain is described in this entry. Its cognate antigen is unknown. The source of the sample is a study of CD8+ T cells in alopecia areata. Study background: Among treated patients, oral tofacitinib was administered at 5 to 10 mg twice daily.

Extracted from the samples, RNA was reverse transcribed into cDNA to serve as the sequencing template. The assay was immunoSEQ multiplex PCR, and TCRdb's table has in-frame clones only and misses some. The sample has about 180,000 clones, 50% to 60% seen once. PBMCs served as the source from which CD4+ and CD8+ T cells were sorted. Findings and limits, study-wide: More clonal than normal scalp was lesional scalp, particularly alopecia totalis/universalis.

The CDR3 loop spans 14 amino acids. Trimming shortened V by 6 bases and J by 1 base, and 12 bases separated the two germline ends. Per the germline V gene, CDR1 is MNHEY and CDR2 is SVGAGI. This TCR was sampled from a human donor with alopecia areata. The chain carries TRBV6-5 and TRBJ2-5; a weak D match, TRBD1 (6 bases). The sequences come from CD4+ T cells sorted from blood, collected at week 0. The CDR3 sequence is CASSHGGSQETQYF. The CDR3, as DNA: TGTGCCAGCAGCCATGGGGGCAGCCAAGAGACCCAGTACTTC.